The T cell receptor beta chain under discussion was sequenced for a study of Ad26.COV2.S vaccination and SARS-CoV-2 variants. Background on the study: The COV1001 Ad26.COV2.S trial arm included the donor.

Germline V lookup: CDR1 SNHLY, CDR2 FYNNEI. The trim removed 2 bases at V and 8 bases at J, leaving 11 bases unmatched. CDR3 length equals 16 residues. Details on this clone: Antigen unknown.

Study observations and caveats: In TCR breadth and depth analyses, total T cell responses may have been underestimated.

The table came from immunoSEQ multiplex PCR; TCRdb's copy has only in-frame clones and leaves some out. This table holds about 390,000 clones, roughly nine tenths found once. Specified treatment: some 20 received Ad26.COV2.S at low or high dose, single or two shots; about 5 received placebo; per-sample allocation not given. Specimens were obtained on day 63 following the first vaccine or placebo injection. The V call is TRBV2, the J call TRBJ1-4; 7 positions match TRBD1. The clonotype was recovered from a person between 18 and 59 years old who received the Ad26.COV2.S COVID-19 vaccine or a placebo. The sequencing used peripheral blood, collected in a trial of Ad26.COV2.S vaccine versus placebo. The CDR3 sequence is CASSEKRQGRSEKLFF. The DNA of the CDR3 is TGTGCCAGCAGTGAAAAGAGACAGGGAAGGAGCGAAAAACTGTTTTTT.